The clone carrying this T cell receptor beta chain has at least ten counts. These data originate in a study of T cell repertoires in cytomegalovirus infection. For the study at large: Indications of both CMV infection and matching HLA type were provided by public TCR beta signatures.

TCRdb analysed the reads with MiXCR anew, one entry per CDR3 protein. The sample holds fewer than 550,000 distinct CDR3 sequences, more than 20% seen once. The germline V gene has CDR1 SGHTA and CDR2 FQGNSA. V lost 2 bases and J lost 1, with 6 bases in between. This CDR3 has 14 amino acids. Input material: PBMCs. The rearrangement uses TRBV7-2 and TRBJ2-4, with no clear D. This receptor was obtained from a human donor in good health (CMV status not recorded). Some clones in this sample may be carry-over from other donors' samples. CDR3 in DNA: TGTGCCAGCAGCTTATTGGGCGCCAAAAACATTCAGTACTTC. It codes for CASSLLGAKNIQYF.